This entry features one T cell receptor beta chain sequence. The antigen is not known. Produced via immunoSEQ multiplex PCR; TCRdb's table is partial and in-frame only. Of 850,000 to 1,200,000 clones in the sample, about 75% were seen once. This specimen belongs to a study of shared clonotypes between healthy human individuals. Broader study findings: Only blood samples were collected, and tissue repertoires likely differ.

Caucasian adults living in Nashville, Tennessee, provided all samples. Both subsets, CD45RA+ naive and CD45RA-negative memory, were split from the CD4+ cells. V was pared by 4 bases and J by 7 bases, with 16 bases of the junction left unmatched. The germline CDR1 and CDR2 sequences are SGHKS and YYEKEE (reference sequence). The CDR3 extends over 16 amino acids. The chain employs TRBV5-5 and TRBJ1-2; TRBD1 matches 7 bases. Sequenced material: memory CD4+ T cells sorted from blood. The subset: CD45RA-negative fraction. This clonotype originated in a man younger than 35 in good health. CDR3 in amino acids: CASSADYRGVLRGYTF. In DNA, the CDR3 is TGTGCCAGCAGCGCTGATTACAGGGGCGTGTTGCGTGGCTACACCTTC.